The clone carrying this T cell receptor beta chain occurred a few times. Trimming cost V 7 bases and J 8 bases; bases outside gene matches: 3. The CDR3 sequence is 11 residues long. This specimen comes from a study of identical twins. TCRdb fed the 5' RACE reads into MiXCR, producing one record per CDR3 protein. The sample shows about 190,000 distinct CDR3 sequences, 15% to 20% of them seen only once. This sample also belongs to another study, concerning T cells expressing NK-cell markers.

The rearrangement links TRBV12-3 or TRBV12-4 to TRBJ2-3, with 7 bases aligning to TRBD1. The clonotype was recovered from a woman under 30 in good health. What was sequenced was CD8+ T cells sorted from blood. This CDR3 is CASNAGGTQYF. The CDR3 bases are TGTGCCAGCAACGCAGGGGGTACGCAGTATTTT.